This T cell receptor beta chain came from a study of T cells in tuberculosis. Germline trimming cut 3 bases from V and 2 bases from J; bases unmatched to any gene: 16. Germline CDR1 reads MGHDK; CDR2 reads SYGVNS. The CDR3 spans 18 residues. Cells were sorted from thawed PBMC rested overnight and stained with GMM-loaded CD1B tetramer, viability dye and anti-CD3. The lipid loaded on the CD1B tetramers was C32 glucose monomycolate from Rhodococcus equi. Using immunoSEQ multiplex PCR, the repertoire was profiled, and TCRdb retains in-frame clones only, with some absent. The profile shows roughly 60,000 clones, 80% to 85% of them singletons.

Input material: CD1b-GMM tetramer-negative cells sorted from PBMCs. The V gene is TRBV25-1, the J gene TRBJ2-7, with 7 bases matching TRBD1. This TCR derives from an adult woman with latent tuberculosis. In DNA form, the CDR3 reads TGTGCCAGCAGTGATTTGTTGGGACAGCCGATGATAGCCTACGAGCAGTACTTC. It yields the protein CASSDLLGQPMIAYEQYF.